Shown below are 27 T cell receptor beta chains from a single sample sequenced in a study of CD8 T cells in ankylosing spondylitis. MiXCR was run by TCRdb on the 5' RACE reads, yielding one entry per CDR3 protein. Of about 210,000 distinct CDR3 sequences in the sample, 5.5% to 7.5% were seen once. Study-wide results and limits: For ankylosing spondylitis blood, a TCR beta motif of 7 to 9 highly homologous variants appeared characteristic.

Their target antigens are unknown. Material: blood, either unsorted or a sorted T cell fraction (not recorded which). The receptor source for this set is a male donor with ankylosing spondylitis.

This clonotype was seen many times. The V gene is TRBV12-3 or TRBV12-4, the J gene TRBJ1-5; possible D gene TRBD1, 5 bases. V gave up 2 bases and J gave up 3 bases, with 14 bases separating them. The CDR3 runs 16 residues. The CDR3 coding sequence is TGTGCCAGCAGTTTAATGGGAACAGGACCCAATCAGCCCCAGCATTTT. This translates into CASSLMGTGPNQPQHF.

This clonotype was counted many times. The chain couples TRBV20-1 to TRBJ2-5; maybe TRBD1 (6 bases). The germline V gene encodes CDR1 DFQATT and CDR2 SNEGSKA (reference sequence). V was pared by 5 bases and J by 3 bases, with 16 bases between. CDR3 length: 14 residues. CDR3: CSARPRTAEETQYF. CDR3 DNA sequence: TGCAGTGCTCGGCCCCGGACAGCGGAAGAGACCCAGTACTTC.

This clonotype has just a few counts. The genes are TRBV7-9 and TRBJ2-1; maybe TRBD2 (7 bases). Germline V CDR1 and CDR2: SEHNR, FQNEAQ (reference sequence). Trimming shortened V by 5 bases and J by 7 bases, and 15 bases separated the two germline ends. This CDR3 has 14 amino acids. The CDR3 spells CASSPEGRGNEQFF. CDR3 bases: TGTGCCAGCAGCCCCGAGGGGAGGGGGAATGAGCAGTTCTTC.

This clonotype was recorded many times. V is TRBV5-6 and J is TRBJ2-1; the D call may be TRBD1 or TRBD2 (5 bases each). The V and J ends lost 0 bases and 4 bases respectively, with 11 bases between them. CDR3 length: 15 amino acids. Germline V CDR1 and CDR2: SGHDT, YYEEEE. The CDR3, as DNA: TGTGCCAGCAGCTTGGGGGGCGGGCTGTACAATGAGCAGTTCTTC. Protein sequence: CASSLGGGLYNEQFF. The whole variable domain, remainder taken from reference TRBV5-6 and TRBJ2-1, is DAGVTQSPTHLIKTRGQQVTLRCSPKSGHDTVSWYQQALGQGPQFIFQYYEEEERQRGNFPDRFSGHQFPNYSSELNVNALLLGDSALYLCASSLGGGLYNEQFFGPGTRLTVL.

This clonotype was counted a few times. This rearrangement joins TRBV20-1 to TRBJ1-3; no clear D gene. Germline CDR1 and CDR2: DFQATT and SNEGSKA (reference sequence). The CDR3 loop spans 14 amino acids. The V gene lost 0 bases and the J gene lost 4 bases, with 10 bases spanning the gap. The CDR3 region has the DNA TGCAGTGCTAGAGATCATCGGACGGGAAACACCATATATTTT. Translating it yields CSARDHRTGNTIYF.

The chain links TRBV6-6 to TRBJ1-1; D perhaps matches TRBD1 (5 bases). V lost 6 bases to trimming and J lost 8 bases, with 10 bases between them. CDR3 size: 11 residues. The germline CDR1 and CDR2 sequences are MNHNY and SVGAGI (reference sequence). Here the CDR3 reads CASSRDREAFF. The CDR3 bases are TGTGCCAGCAGCCGCGACAGAGAAGCTTTCTTT.

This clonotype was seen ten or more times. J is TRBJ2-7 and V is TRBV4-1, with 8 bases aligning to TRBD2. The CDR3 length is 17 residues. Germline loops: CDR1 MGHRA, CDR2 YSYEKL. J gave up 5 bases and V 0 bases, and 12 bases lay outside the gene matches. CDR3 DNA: TGCGCCAGCAGCCAAGAAAGGATGGTAGCGGGGATCAACGAGCAGTACTTC. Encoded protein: CASSQERMVAGINEQYF.

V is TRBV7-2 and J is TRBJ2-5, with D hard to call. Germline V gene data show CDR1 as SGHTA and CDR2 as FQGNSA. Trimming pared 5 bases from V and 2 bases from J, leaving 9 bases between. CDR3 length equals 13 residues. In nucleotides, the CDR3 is TGTGCCAGCAGCCCCTGGAATCAAGAGACCCAGTACTTC. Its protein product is CASSPWNQETQYF.

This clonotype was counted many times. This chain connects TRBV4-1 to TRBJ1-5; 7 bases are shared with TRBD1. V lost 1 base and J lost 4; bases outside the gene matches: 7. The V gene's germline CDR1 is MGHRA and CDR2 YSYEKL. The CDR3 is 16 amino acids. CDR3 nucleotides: TGCGCCAGCAGCCAAGCCAACAGGGGTAGGAATCAGCCCCAGCATTTT. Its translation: CASSQANRGRNQPQHF.

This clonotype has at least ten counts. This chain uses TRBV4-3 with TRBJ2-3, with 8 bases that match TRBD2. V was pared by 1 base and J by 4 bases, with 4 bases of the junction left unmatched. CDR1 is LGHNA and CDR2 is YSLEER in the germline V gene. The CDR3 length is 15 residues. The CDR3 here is CASSQGPGGPDTQYF. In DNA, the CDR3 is TGCGCCAGCAGCCAAGGACCGGGAGGGCCAGATACGCAGTATTTT.

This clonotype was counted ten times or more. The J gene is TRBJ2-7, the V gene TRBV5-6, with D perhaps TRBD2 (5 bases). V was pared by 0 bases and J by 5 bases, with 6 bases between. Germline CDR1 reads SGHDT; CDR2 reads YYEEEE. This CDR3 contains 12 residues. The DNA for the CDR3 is TGTGCCAGCAGCTTGGAGACTAACGAGCAGTACTTC. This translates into CASSLETNEQYF.

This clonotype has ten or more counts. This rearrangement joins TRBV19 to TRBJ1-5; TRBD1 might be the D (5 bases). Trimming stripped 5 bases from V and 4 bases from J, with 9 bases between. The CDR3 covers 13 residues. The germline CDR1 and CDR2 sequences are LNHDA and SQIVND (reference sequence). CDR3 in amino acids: CASSYRSNQPQHF. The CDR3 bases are TGTGCCAGTAGTTACAGGTCAAATCAGCCCCAGCATTTT.

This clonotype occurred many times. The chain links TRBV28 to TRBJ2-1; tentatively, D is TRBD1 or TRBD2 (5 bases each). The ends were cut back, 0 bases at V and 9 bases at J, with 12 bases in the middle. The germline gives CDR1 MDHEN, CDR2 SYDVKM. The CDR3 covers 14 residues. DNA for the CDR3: TGTGCCAGCAGTTTATGGGGGGAAGTGAGTGAGCAGTTCTTC. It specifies CASSLWGEVSEQFF.

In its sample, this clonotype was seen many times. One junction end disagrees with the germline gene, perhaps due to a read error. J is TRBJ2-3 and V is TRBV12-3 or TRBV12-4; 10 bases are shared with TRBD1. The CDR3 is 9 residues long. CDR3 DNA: TGTGCCAGCAGCTGGGACAGGGGCTTT. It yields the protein CASSWDRGF.

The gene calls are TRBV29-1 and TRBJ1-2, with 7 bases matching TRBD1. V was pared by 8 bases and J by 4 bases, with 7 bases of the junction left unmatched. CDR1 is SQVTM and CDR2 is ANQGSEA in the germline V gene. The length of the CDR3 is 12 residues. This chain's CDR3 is CSIHRGTYGYTF. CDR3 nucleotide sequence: TGCAGCATTCACAGGGGAACCTATGGCTACACCTTC.

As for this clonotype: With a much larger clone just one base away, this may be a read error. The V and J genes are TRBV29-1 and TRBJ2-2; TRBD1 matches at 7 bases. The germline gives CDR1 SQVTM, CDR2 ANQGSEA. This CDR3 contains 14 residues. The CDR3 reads CSIELGTDTGELFF. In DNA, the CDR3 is TGCAGCATTGAACTAGGGACAGACACCGGGGAGCTGTTTTTT.

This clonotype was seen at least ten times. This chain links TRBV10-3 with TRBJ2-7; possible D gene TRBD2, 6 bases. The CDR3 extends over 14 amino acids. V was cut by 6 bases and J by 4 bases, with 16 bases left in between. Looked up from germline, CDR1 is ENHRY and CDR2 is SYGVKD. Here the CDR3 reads CAIRAGTAKYEQYF. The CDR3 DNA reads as TGTGCCATCAGGGCCGGGACTGCAAAATACGAGCAGTACTTC.

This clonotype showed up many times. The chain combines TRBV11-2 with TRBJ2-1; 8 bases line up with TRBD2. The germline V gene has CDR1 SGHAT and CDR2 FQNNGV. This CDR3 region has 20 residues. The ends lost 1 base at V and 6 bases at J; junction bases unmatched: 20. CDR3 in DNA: TGTGCCAGCAGCTTAGTCCATTATTTAAGGACTAAGCGGGAGATCAATGAGCAGTTCTTC. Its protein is CASSLVHYLRTKREINEQFF.

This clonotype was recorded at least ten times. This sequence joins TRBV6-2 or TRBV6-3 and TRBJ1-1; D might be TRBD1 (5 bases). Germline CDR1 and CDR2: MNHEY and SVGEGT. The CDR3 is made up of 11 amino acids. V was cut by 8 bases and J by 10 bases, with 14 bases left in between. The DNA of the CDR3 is TGTGCCAGCCTAGGAGTTGGGGGAGCTTTCTTT. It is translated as CASLGVGGAFF.

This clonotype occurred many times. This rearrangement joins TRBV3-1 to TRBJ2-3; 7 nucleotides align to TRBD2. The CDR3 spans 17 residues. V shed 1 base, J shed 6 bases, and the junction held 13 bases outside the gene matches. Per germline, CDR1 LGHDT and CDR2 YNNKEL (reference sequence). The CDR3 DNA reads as TGTGCCAGCAGCCAAGTTGTCGGGGGGTCGCAGACGGATACGCAGTATTTT. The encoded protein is CASSQVVGGSQTDTQYF.

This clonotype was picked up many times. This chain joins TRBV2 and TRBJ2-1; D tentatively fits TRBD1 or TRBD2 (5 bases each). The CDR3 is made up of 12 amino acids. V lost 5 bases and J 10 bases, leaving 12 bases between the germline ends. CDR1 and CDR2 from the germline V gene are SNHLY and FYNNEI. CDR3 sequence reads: CASSYRDLEQFF. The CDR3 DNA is TGTGCCAGCAGTTACCGGGACCTAGAGCAGTTCTTC.

The CDR3 bases are TGTGCCAGTAGCCAGTCGCAGGGTGGAGAAAAACTGTTTTTT. Its translation is CASSQSQGGEKLFF. This rearrangement joins TRBV19 to TRBJ1-4; D is possibly TRBD1 (5 bases). This CDR3 contains 14 residues. From germline, CDR1 is LNHDA and CDR2 SQIVND (reference sequence). V lost 6 bases, J lost 8 bases, and 16 bases lay in between. The whole variable domain, filled in from reference TRBV19 and TRBJ1-4, reads DGGITQSPKYLFRKEGQNVTLSCEQNLNHDAMYWYRQDPGQGLRLIYYSQIVNDFQKGDIAEGYSVSREKKESFPLTVTSAQKNPTAFYLCASSQSQGGEKLFFGSGTQLSVL.

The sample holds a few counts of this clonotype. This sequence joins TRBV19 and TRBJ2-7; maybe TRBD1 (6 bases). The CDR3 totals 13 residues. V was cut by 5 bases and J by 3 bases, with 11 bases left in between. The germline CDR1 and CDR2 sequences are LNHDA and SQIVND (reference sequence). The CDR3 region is CASSPGTFYEQYF. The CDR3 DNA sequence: TGTGCCAGTAGTCCCGGGACATTCTACGAGCAGTACTTC.

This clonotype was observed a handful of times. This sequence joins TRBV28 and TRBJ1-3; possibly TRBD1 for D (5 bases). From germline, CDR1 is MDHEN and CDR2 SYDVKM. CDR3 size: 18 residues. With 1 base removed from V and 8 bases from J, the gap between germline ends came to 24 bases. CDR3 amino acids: CASSLLRQGAGRGDTIYF. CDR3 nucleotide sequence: TGTGCCAGCAGTTTATTGAGGCAGGGAGCAGGACGAGGAGACACCATATATTTT.

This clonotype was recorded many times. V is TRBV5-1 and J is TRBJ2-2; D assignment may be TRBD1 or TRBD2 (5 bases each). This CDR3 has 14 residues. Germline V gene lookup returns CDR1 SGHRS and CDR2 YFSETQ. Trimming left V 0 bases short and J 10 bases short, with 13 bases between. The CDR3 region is CASSLGWGSEELFF. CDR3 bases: TGCGCCAGCAGCTTGGGATGGGGGAGCGAGGAGCTGTTTTTT.

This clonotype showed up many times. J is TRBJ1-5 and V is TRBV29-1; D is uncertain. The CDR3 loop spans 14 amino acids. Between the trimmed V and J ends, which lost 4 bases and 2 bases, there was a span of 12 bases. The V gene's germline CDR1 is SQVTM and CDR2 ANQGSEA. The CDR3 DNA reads TGCAGCGTTGTCTTGGGTGAACGCAATCAGCCCCAGCATTTT. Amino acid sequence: CSVVLGERNQPQHF.

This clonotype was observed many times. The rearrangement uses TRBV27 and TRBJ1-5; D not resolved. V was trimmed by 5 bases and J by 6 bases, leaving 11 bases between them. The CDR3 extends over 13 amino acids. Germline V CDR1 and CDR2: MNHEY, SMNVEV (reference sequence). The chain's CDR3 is CASSLGSGQPQHF. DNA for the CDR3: TGTGCCAGCAGTCTGGGAAGCGGTCAGCCCCAGCATTTT.